A selection of T cell receptor beta chains follows, all from one sample in a study of OX40 agonist ivuxolimab in advanced cancers. Using immunoSEQ multiplex PCR, the repertoire was profiled, and TCRdb retains in-frame clones only, with some absent. The table includes 83,000 or so clones, more than 90% detected once. Sequenced here: CD4+ or CD8+ T cells sorted from blood, sampled in a trial of the OX40 agonist ivuxolimab. These receptors all stem from an adult with an advanced solid tumor such as melanoma, head and neck, liver or kidney cancer. Each CDR3 is given with its conserved first and last residue. Fields, in order: clone size, J gene, V gene, D gene, CDR3 DNA, CDR3 protein. A D gene is named only where the DNA matches it firmly. Rows may omit the clone size; those that give it use once, few, many or a size class.

once,TRBJ2-5,TRBV9,TRBD2,TGTGCCAGCACCCCGCGGGAGGGCCCGGAGACCCAGTACTTC,CASTPREGPETQYF
.,TRBJ2-7,TRBV4-1,.,TGCGCCAGCAGCCAAGATCCGGCCCCGGGGGCGAACGAGCAGTACTTC,CASSQDPAPGANEQYF
.,TRBJ2-1,TRBV5-1,.,TGCGCCAGCAGCTTGAACGTCAATGAGCAGTTCTTC,CASSLNVNEQFF
.,TRBJ1-2,TRBV4-1,TRBD1,TGCGCCAGCAGCCAGGACAGGGGGCGAAGGGGCTACACCTTC,CASSQDRGRRGYTF
.,TRBJ2-1,TRBV19,TRBD1,TGTGCCAGTAGTATCGACAGGGGATATGAGCAGTTCTTC,CASSIDRGYEQFF
.,TRBJ2-7,TRBV28,TRBD1,TGTGCCAGCAGGGCTTCCGGGACAGTGAACTCCTACGAGCAGTACTTC,CASRASGTVNSYEQYF
.,TRBJ2-2,TRBV6-1,TRBD2,TGTGCCAGCAGTCAAGGACTAGCGGGAGGGCCGGCCGGGGAGCTGTTTTTT,CASSQGLAGGPAGELFF
.,TRBJ1-3,TRBV19,TRBD1,TGTGCCAGTAGGAACAGGGGGCGTGCTGGAAACACCATATATTTT,CASRNRGRAGNTIYF
.,TRBJ2-1,TRBV12-5,TRBD2,TGTGCTAGTGGCTTAGGGACTAGCGGGATTAATGAGCAGTTCTTC,CASGLGTSGINEQFF
.,TRBJ1-1,TRBV19,.,TGTGCCAGTAGTCTTACAGGGTTGAACACTGAAGCTTTCTTT,CASSLTGLNTEAFF
.,TRBJ1-1,TRBV4-1,.,TGCGCCAGCAGCCAAGGAGCGGTAGTGGGGGGTGAAGCTTTCTTT,CASSQGAVVGGEAFF
.,TRBJ2-7,TRBV20-1,.,TGCAGTGCTAAAGACCTCTACGAGCAGTACTTC,CSAKDLYEQYF
few,TRBJ2-2,TRBV14,TRBD2,TGTGCCAGCAGCCAAGGCTACACTAGCGCCGGGGAGCTGTTTTTT,CASSQGYTSAGELFF
.,TRBJ2-1,TRBV5-1,.,TGCGCCAGCAGCTTGTCCCGGGCACCCTACAATGAGCAGTTCTTC,CASSLSRAPYNEQFF
.,TRBJ2-5,TRBV4-1,TRBD2,TGCGCCAGCAGCCAAGGGTCGGGCGGGAGCTCCCAAGAGACCCAGTACTTC,CASSQGSGGSSQETQYF
.,TRBJ1-1,TRBV28,.,TGTGCCAGCAGTTTATTGGGGTCTGAAGCTTTCTTT,CASSLLGSEAFF
.,TRBJ2-2,TRBV4-3,.,TGCGCCAGCAGCCAAGAGGGAGCGGGCGGGGAGCTGTTTTTT,CASSQEGAGGELFF
.,TRBJ1-5,TRBV10-3,TRBD1,TGTGCCATCAGCGGGACAGGAAATCAGCCCCAGCATTTT,CAISGTGNQPQHF
.,TRBJ2-7,TRBV6-1,TRBD2,TGTGCCAGCAAACCCCGACTAGCGGGCGAGCAGTACTTC,CASKPRLAGEQYF
.,TRBJ2-1,TRBV5-1,TRBD1,TGCGCCAGCAGCTTCATCGGACAGGACAATGAGCAGTTCTTC,CASSFIGQDNEQFF
few,TRBJ1-2,TRBV27,TRBD1,TGTGCCAGCAGTTTAAAGGTGACAGGGGCAGGACCCCCAAACTATGGCTACACCTTC,CASSLKVTGAGPPNYGYTF
.,TRBJ2-1,TRBV29-1,TRBD2,TGCAGCGTTTTCTATTCCGGGACTAGCTCTAACAATGAGCAGTTCTTC,CSVFYSGTSSNNEQFF
.,TRBJ2-7,TRBV19,.,TGTGCCAGTAGTCCCGACAGGATGAAGCAGTACTTC,CASSPDRMKQYF
.,TRBJ2-3,TRBV11-1,TRBD2,TGTGCCAGCAGCTTAGCATCTAGCGGGAGAGGCACAGATACGCAGTATTTT,CASSLASSGRGTDTQYF
.,TRBJ1-5,TRBV5-5,.,TGTGCCAGCGGTCCTACGGGGTCACAGCCCCAGCATTTT,CASGPTGSQPQHF
.,TRBJ2-5,TRBV28,.,TGTGCCAGCGGGATAAAAGAGACCCAGTACTTC,CASGIKETQYF
.,TRBJ2-3,TRBV12-2,.,TGTGCAAGTCGCCCCGGTCCGGAGAGTGAAGTAGGAACGCAGTATTTT,CASRPGPESEVGTQYF
.,TRBJ2-7,TRBV28,.,TGTGCCAGCAGTTTTTTTTGGTCTGAACCTCACTACGAGCAGTACTTC,CASSFFWSEPHYEQYF
.,TRBJ2-7,TRBV7-9,TRBD1,TGTGCCAGCAGCCTCACGGGACAGGGGTCCTCCTACGAGCAGTACTTC,CASSLTGQGSSYEQYF
once,TRBJ2-1,TRBV10-1,.,TGCGCCAGCAGTGAGACAAGGTCGGGAAGTGAGCAGTTCTTC,CASSETRSGSEQFF
.,TRBJ2-3,TRBV6-5,.,TGTGCCAGCAGTACACGCACGAACCAGGATACGCAGTATTTT,CASSTRTNQDTQYF
.,TRBJ2-5,TRBV5-4,.,TGTGCCAGCAGCTTGGGGACCCCCGGATTTAAAGAGACCCAGTACTTC,CASSLGTPGFKETQYF
.,TRBJ2-7,TRBV2,.,TGTGCCAGCAGTGAAGCGAGGAGGGGGCGGGAGAACTACGAGCAGTACTTC,CASSEARRGRENYEQYF
.,TRBJ1-5,TRBV5-5,.,TGTGCCAGCAGCGTCTCAGGGTACGTTCAGCCCCAGCATTTT,CASSVSGYVQPQHF
.,TRBJ2-1,TRBV18,TRBD2,TGTGCCAGCTCTTTAAGCGGGACGTACAATGAGCAGTTCTTC,CASSLSGTYNEQFF
.,TRBJ1-3,TRBV19,.,TGTGCCAGTAAGGACACCTACTCTGGAAACACCATATATTTT,CASKDTYSGNTIYF
.,TRBJ2-2,TRBV28,TRBD2,TGTGCCAGCAGTTTATATGGGAGACTAGCGGCGAACACCGGGGAGCTGTTTTTT,CASSLYGRLAANTGELFF
.,TRBJ2-7,TRBV13,TRBD2,TGTGCCAGCAGCTTTGGGGCAGCGGGGGACCGCTACGAGCAGTACTTC,CASSFGAAGDRYEQYF
.,TRBJ2-7,TRBV2,TRBD2,TGTGCCAGCAGTGATTACGGACTAGCGGGAGTCTCCTACGAGCAGTACTTC,CASSDYGLAGVSYEQYF
.,TRBJ2-1,TRBV5-4,TRBD1,TGTGCCAGCAGGATCAGAGGGGGCGCTTACAATGAGCAGTTCTTC,CASRIRGGAYNEQFF
few,TRBJ1-1,TRBV7-2,.,TGTGCCAGCAGCTCGGTAACGGGCGCTGAAGCTTTCTTT,CASSSVTGAEAFF
.,TRBJ1-1,TRBV5-1,.,TGCGCCAGCAGCTTGAGGGTTAACACTGAAGCTTTCTTT,CASSLRVNTEAFF
.,TRBJ1-2,TRBV29-1,.,TGCAGCGGTTTCCTAAACTATGGCTACACCTTC,CSGFLNYGYTF
.,TRBJ2-7,TRBV25-1,TRBD1,TGTGCCAGCAGTGAATTAAAAGGGACAGGGGCCAGCTACGAGCAGTACTTC,CASSELKGTGASYEQYF
.,TRBJ2-7,TRBV4-1,TRBD2,TGCGCCAGCAGCCAAGACACGAAGAGCGGGAGGGCCTACGAGCAGTACTTC,CASSQDTKSGRAYEQYF
.,TRBJ2-1,TRBV6-5,.,TGTGCCAGCAGTCCTCCCTCGGGTGAGCAGTTCTTC,CASSPPSGEQFF
.,TRBJ1-1,TRBV7-3,.,TGTGCCAGCAGCTTCACCCAGGGCGCTGAAGCTTTCTTT,CASSFTQGAEAFF
.,TRBJ1-2,TRBV19,.,TGTGCCAGTAAGGACGAGCGGGCCCGCGGCTACACCTTC,CASKDERARGYTF
.,TRBJ1-1,TRBV27,TRBD1,TGTGCCAGCAGTTTATTCGGGCCGACAGGGGGCGTCACTGAAGCTTTCTTT,CASSLFGPTGGVTEAFF
.,TRBJ1-5,TRBV7-2,.,TGTGCCAGCAGCTTAGGAGGGTATAGCAATCAGCCCCAGCATTTT,CASSLGGYSNQPQHF
.,TRBJ2-1,TRBV10-3,TRBD2,TGTGCCATCAGGCAGGGACTAGCGGCCTACAATGAGCAGTTCTTC,CAIRQGLAAYNEQFF
.,TRBJ2-3,TRBV2,TRBD1,TGTGCCAGCAGTCGGGACAGAAGCACAGATACGCAGTATTTT,CASSRDRSTDTQYF
.,TRBJ2-7,TRBV7-2,.,TGTGCCAGCTGTAAGGGCGGATCGATCTCCTACGAGCAGTACTTC,CASCKGGSISYEQYF
once,TRBJ1-5,TRBV5-1,.,TGCGCCAGCAGCTTGGAAGGGGAAGGACAGCCCCAGCATTTT,CASSLEGEGQPQHF